Each of the 14 T cell receptor beta chains below was sequenced from the same sample in a study of CD8 T cells in Susac syndrome. Reverse transcription of 0.5 to 1 ug RNA was carried out with random hexamers. TCRdb processed the immunoSEQ multiplex PCR reads anew with MiXCR; each CDR3 protein has one entry. Among approximately 140,000 distinct CDR3 sequences listed, over 80% were seen once. The sequencing input was CD8+ T cells from PBMCs. The receptors were sampled from a human donor with multiple sclerosis.

A word on this clonotype: Compared with germline, one end of the junction differs, possibly owing to a read error. The chain is built from TRBV7-9 and TRBJ1-1, with 7 bases fitting TRBD1. This CDR3 contains 14 residues. CDR1 is SEHNR and CDR2 is FQNEAQ in the germline V gene (reference sequence). The CDR3 reads CAGSLNRGNTEAFF. The CDR3, as DNA: TGTGCCGGCAGCTTAAACAGGGGGAACACTGAAGCTTTCTTT.

The CDR3 protein is CASSQVGGSNQPQHF. In DNA form, the CDR3 reads TGCGCCAGCAGCCAAGTTGGAGGGTCCAATCAGCCCCAGCATTTT. The rearrangement links TRBV4-3 to TRBJ1-5; D not certain. V lost 1 base and J 3 bases, leaving 10 bases between the germline ends. CDR1 and CDR2 (germline): LGHNA, YSLEER. The CDR3 has 15 residues.

The DNA of the CDR3 is TGTGCCAGCTCACCACCCGGACCCGGGTTTGGAGCTTTCTTT. It is translated as CASSPPGPGFGAFF. The chain links TRBV18 to TRBJ1-1; D is ambiguous. This CDR3 is built from 14 residues. The V gene's germline CDR1 is KGHSH and CDR2 LQKENI. The V gene lost 0 bases and the J gene lost 10 bases, with 15 bases spanning the gap.

The chain carries TRBV6-1 and TRBJ2-2; a possible D gene is TRBD2 (6 bases). The CDR3 totals 16 residues. CDR1 and CDR2 (germline): MNHNS, SASEGT. V was clipped by 5 bases and J by 5 bases, with 18 bases between them. CDR3 nucleotide sequence: TGTGCCAGCAGTAAACCCGGGACTGCTAATACCGGGGAGCTGTTTTTT. Residues: CASSKPGTANTGELFF.

Only one count was recorded for this clonotype. The V and J genes are TRBV30 and TRBJ2-4; 7 bases match TRBD1. Germline CDR1 GTSNPN, CDR2 SVGIG (reference sequence). With 4 bases clipped from V and 7 bases from J, the junction kept 10 bases outside the gene matches. This CDR3 is built from 14 residues. The CDR3 loop is CAWNDRALDNIQYF. CDR3 sequence (DNA): TGTGCCTGGAATGACAGGGCGTTGGACAACATTCAGTACTTC.

The chain links TRBV9 to TRBJ2-7; the D gene is possibly TRBD1 (6 bases). The germline CDR1 and CDR2 sequences are SGDLS and YYNGEE. V gave up 3 bases and J gave up 6 bases, with 19 bases separating them. This CDR3 spans 15 amino acids. CDR3 in amino acids: CASSADSDGWVEQYF. Here the CDR3 DNA reads TGTGCCAGCAGCGCGGACAGCGATGGGTGGGTCGAGCAGTACTTC.

Turning to this clonotype: With a much larger clone just one base away, this may be a read error. The gene calls are TRBV6-6 and TRBJ2-7; D remains ambiguous. In germline, CDR1 is MNHNY, CDR2 SVGAGI (reference sequence). CDR3 length: 12 residues. CDR3 sequence: CVSSYFSYEQYV. The DNA of the CDR3 is TGTGTCAGCAGTTACTTCTCCTACGAGCAGTACGTC.

The chain uses TRBV7-9 and TRBJ1-6, with D maybe TRBD1 (5 bases). Trimming removed 4 bases from V and 7 bases from J, with 17 bases in between. The CDR3 length is 16 residues. Germline V gene data show CDR1 as SEHNR and CDR2 as FQNEAQ (reference sequence). The CDR3 nucleotides are TGTGCCAGCAGCTCTAGTCTTGAGAAGGGGAATTCACCCCTCCACTTT. As protein: CASSSSLEKGNSPLHF.

The chain couples TRBV6-2 or TRBV6-3 to TRBJ1-3, with no clear D. Germline V gene sequence: CDR1 MNHEY, CDR2 SVGEGT. The CDR3 length is 14 residues. V lost 7 bases, J lost 1 base, and 11 bases lay in between. CDR3 coding DNA: TGTGCCAGCACCGAACGGGAATCTGGAAACACCATATATTTT. It yields the protein CASTERESGNTIYF.

The chain uses TRBV10-3 and TRBJ2-1; D is perhaps TRBD2 (7 bases). This CDR3 contains 11 residues. Germline CDR1 and CDR2: ENHRY and SYGVKD. The CDR3 region has the DNA TGTGGGACCTGGGAGGGGGATGAGCAGTTCTTC. Residues: CGTWEGDEQFF.

The genes are TRBV7-9 and TRBJ2-1; perhaps D is TRBD1 or TRBD2 (5 bases each). The CDR3 length is 13 residues. CDR1 SEHNR and CDR2 FQNEAQ come from the germline V gene (reference sequence). Trimming shortened V by 1 base and J by 12 bases, and 13 bases separated the two germline ends. In DNA form, the CDR3 reads TGTGCCAGCAGCTTAGAAGGGACCCCCTGGCAGTTCTTC. Its protein product is CASSLEGTPWQFF.

The chain uses TRBV19 and TRBJ2-1; 9 bases align to TRBD2. The CDR3 has 15 residues. V lost 4 bases and J lost 8; bases outside the gene matches: 9. Germline CDR1 and CDR2: LNHDA and SQIVND (reference sequence). CDR3 coding DNA: TGTGCCAGTAGTACCTCCCGCGGGAGGGGTGATGAGCAGTTCTTC. As protein: CASSTSRGRGDEQFF.

The V call is TRBV30, the J call TRBJ1-2, with TRBD1 as a possible D gene (6 bases). Per germline, CDR1 GTSNPN and CDR2 SVGIG (reference sequence). This CDR3 spans 10 amino acids. Trimming took off 8 bases at V and 8 bases at J, with 12 bases between the two ends. This CDR3 reads CATWGAGYTF. The DNA for the CDR3 is TGTGCCACATGGGGGGCGGGCTACACCTTC.

The chain couples TRBV11-1 to TRBJ2-5, with 12 bases fitting TRBD2. Germline trimming cut 5 bases from V and 1 base from J; bases unmatched to any gene: 17. The CDR3 covers 20 residues. Germline CDR1 SGHAT, CDR2 FQDESV (reference sequence). The CDR3 bases are TGTGCCAGCAGCCCAATACTAGCGGGAGGCCGCCGTGATGTCCAAGAGACCCAGTACTTC. This encodes CASSPILAGGRRDVQETQYF.